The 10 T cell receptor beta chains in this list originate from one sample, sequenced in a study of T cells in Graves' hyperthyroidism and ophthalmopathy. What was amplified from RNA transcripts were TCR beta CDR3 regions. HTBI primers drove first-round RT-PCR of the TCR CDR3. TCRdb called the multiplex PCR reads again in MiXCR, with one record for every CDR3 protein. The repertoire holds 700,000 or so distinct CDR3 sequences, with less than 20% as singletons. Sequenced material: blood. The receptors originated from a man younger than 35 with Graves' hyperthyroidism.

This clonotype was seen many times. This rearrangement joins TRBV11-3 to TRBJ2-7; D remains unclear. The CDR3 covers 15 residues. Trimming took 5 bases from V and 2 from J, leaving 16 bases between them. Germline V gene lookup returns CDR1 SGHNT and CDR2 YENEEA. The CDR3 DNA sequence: TGTGCCAGCAGCCCCCGTGAAGGGATCCCCTACGAGCAGTACTTC. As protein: CASSPREGIPYEQYF.

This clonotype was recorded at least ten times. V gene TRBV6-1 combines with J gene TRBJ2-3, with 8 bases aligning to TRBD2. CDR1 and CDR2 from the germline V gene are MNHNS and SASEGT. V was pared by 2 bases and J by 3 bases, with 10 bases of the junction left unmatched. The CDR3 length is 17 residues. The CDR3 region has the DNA TGTGCCAGCAGTGAAATCATGAAAGCGGGAGAAACAGATACGCAGTATTTT. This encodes CASSEIMKAGETDTQYF.

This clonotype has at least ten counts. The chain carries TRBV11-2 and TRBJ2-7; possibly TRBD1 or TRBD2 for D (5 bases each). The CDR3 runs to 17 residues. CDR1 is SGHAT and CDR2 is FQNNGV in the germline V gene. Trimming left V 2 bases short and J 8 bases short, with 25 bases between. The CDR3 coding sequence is TGTGCCAGCAGCTTATTAGCGTCGGACACAAGATCTACGCAGCAGTACTTC. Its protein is CASSLLASDTRSTQQYF.

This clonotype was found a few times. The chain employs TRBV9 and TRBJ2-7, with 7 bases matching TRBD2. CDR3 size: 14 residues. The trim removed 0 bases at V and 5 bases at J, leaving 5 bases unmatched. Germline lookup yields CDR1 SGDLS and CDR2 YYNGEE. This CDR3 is CASSVVAGAHEQYF. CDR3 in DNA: TGTGCCAGCAGCGTAGTTGCGGGAGCACACGAGCAGTACTTC.

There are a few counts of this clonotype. Here the CDR3 reads CASSQDVGTTEAFF. CDR3 nucleotides: TGTGCCAGCTCACAGGACGTAGGAACCACTGAAGCTTTCTTT. This chain joins TRBV18 and TRBJ1-1; D not resolved. Trimming left V 4 bases short and J 4 bases short, with 13 bases between. In germline, CDR1 is KGHSH, CDR2 LQKENI. This CDR3 contains 14 residues.

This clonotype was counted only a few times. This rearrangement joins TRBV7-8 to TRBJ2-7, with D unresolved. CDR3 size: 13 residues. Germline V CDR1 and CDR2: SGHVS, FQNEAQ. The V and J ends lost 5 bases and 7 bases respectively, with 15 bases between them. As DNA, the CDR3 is TGTGCCAGCAGCGCCTTCCGTGGCTTAGAGCAGTACTTC. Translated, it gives CASSAFRGLEQYF.

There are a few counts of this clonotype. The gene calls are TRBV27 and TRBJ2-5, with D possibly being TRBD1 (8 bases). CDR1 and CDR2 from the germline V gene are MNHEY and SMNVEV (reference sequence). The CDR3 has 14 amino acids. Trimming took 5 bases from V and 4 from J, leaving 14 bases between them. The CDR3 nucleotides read TGTGCCAGCAGTGAGGACAGGGAGGGAGAGACCCAGTACTTC. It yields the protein CASSEDREGETQYF.

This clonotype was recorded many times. The CDR3 region is CASSWTGTGELFF. CDR3 sequence (DNA): TGTGCCAGCAGTTGGACGGGCACCGGGGAGCTGTTTTTT. The chain carries TRBV28 and TRBJ2-2; the D is unclear. The CDR3 covers 13 residues. V gave up 4 bases and J gave up 4 bases, with 7 bases separating them. CDR1 is MDHEN, CDR2 SYDVKM, per germline.

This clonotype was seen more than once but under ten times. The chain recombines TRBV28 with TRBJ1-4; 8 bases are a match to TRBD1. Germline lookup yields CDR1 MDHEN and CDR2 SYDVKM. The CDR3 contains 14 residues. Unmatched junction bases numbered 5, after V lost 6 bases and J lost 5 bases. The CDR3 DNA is TGTGCCAGCAGACACAGGGGGAACAATGAAAAACTGTTTTTT. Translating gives CASRHRGNNEKLFF.

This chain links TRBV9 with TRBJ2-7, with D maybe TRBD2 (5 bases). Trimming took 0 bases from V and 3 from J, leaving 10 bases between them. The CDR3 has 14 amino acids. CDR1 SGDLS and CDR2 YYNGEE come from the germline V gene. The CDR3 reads CASSVGSDFYEQYF. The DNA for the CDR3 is TGTGCCAGCAGCGTAGGGTCGGACTTCTACGAGCAGTACTTC.